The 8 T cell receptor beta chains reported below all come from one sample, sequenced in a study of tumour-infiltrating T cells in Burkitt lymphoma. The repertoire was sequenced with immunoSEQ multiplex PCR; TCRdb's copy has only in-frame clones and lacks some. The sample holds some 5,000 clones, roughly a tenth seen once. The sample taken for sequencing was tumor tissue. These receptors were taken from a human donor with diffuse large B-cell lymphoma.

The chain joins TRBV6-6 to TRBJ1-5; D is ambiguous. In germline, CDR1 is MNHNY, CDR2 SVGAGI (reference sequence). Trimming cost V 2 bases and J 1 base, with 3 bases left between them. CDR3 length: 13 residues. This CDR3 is CASSYVSNQPQHF. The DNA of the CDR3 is TGTGCCAGCAGTTACGTGAGCAATCAGCCCCAGCATTTT.

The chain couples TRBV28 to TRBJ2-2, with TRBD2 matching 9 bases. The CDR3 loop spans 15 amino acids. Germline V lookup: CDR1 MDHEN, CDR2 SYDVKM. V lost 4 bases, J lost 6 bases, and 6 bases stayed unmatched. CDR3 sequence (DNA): TGTGCCAGCAGTTCAGCGGGGGGCGGGGCCGGGGAGCTGTTTTTT. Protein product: CASSSAGGGAGELFF.

The CDR3 nucleotides read TGCGCCAGCAGCTACGGACAGGTTAGCACAGATACGCAGTATTTT. Translation gives CASSYGQVSTDTQYF. The V gene is TRBV5-1, the J gene TRBJ2-3; TRBD1 aligns across 7 bases. The CDR3 length is 15 residues. Germline CDR1 SGHRS, CDR2 YFSETQ. The ends lost 3 bases at V and 0 bases at J; junction bases unmatched: 4.

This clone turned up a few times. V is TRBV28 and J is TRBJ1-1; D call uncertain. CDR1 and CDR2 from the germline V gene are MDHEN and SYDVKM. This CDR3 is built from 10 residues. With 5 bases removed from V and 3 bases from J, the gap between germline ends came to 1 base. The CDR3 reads CASSDTEAFF. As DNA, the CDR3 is TGTGCCAGCAGTGACACTGAAGCTTTCTTT.

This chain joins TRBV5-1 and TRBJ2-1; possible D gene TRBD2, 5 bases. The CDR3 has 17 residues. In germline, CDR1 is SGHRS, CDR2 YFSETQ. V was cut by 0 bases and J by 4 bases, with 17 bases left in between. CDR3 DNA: TGCGCCAGCAGCTTGGCGCAGACTATGGGCCCATACAATGAGCAGTTCTTC. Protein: CASSLAQTMGPYNEQFF.

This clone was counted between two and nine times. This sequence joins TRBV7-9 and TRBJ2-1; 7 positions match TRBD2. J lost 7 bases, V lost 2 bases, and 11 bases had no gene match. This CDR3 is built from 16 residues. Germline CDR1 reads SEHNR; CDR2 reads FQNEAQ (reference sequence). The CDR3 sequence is CASSLYVRWEGNEQFF. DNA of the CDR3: TGTGCCAGCAGCTTATACGTGCGGTGGGAGGGGAATGAGCAGTTCTTC. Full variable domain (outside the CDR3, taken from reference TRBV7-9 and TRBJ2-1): DTGVSQNPRHKITKRGQNVTFRCDPISEHNRLYWYRQTLGQGPEFLTYFQNEAQLEKSRLLSDRFSAERPKGSFSTLEIQRTEQGDSAMYLCASSLYVRWEGNEQFFGPGTRLTVL.

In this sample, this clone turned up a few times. In nucleotides, the CDR3 is TGTGCCAGTAGTATAGGGGAAGGGTGGGGGACCCAGTACTTC. Encoded protein: CASSIGEGWGTQYF. The gene calls are TRBV19 and TRBJ2-5; no definite D call. CDR1 is LNHDA, CDR2 SQIVND, per germline (reference sequence). The CDR3 has 14 amino acids. Deletions cut 1 base from V and 7 bases from J, with 13 bases between.

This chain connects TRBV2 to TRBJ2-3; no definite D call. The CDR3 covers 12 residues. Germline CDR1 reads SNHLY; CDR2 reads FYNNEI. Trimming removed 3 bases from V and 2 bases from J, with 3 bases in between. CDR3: CASSDNTDTQYF. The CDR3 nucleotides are TGTGCCAGCAGTGACAACACAGATACGCAGTATTTT.